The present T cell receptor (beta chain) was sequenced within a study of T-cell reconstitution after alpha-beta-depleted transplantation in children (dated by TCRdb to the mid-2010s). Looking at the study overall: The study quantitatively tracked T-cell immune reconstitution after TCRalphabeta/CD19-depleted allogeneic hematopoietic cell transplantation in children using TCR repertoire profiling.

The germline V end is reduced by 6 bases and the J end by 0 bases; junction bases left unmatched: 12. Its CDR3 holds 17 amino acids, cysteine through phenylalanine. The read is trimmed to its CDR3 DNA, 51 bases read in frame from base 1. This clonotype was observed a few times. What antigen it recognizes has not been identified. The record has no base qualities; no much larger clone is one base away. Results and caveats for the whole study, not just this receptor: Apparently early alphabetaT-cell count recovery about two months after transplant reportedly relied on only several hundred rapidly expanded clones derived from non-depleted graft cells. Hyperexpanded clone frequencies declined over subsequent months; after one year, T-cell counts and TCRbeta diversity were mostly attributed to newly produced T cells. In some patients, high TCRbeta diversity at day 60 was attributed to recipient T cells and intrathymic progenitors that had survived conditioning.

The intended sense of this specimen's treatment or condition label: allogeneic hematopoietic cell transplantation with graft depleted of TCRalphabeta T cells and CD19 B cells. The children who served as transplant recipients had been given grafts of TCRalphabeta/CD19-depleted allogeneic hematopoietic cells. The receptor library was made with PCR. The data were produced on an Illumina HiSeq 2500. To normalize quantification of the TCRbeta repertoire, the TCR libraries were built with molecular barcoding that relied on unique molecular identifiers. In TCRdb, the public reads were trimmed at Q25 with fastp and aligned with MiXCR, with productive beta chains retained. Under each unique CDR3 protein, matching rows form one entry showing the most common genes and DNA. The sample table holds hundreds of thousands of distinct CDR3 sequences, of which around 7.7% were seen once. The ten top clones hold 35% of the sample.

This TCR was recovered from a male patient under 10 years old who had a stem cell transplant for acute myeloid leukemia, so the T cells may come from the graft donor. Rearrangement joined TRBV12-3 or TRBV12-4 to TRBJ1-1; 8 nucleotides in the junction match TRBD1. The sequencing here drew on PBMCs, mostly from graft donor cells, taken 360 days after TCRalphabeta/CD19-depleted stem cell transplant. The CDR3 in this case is CASSPDRERRMNTEAFF. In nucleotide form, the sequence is TGTGCCAGCAGCCCGGACAGGGAGAGAAGGATGAACACTGAAGCTTTCTTT.